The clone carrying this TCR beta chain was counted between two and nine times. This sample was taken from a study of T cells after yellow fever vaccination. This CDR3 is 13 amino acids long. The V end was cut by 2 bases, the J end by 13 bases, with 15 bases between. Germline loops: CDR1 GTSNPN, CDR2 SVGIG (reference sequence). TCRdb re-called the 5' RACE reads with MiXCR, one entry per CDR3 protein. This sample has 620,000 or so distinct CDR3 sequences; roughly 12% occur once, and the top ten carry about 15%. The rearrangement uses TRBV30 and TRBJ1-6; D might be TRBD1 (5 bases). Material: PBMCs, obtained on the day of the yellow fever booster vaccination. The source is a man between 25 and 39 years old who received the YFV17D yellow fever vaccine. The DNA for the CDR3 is TGTGCCTGGAGTCTCCGGGCCGGGGCGCCCCTCCACTTT. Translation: CAWSLRAGAPLHF.